This is a list of T cell receptor beta chains from one sample in a study of blood T cells in healthy people across ages. TCRdb used MiXCR to reprocess the 5' RACE reads, holding one entry per CDR3 protein. The sample shows about a million distinct CDR3 sequences, roughly 48% of them seen only once. The sample comprised blood. These TCRs come from a man aged 25 to 45 in good health. CDR3s leave out the opening cysteine and the closing phenylalanine or tryptophan. Fields, in order: V gene, clone size, CDR3 protein. For some rows the clone size is stated as once, few or many, or as a class when expanded; others skip it.

TRBV4-1 NA ASSQVTDYSNQPQH
TRBV6-7 NA ASSYSCSSGGFYEQY
TRBV5-5 NA ASSYGRSSTGELF
TRBV2 NA ASRAGFPETQY
TRBV6-6 once ASSYSKPGTYGYT
TRBV3-1 NA ASSPGTGGYTIY
TRBV4-1 few ASSQVLAMVMEDTQY
TRBV5-5 NA ASSLVAASGYNEQY
TRBV4-2 NA ASSQDGVAGVFNEQF
TRBV4-2 many ASSPETNYGYT
TRBV12-3/TRBV12-4 NA ASSLGGQGAKRSGYT
TRBV7-9 NA ASSSGLTQYQPQH
TRBV4-3 NA ASSQDRGLLTEAF
TRBV18 few ASSPTFSTDTQY
TRBV29-1 few SVGRAGGDQPQH
TRBV3-1 NA ASSPTGYRGVSGYT
TRBV6-6 NA ASSYSSPGANILT
TRBV2 few ASSENRKETQY
TRBV12-3/TRBV12-4 NA ASSSVGDSYEQY
TRBV20-1 few SARDKRQGGSPLH
TRBV19 few ASSMGPRDEQY
TRBV6-5 once ASSDWANYGYT
TRBV7-9 NA ASSSLRETYGYT
TRBV24-1 NA ATSEVGWGPQH
TRBV7-2 few ASSFWDTNTEAF
TRBV4-3 NA ASSQAVLAGGPSDEQF
TRBV20-1 once SATGQGWRNQPQH
TRBV29-1 NA SVRTQGAHNEQF
TRBV30 few AWSQDGTVRGYT
TRBV27 few ASSLDPRDRYYEQY
TRBV6-1 NA ASSRDNSKRSEQF
TRBV27 once ASSLSERAGAYEQY
TRBV4-3 many ASSPQGMGINEQF
TRBV12-3/TRBV12-4 NA ASSLQERNNQPQH
TRBV18 NA ASSPWTGGTLYEQY
TRBV6-6 NA ASTDARSNYGYT
TRBV10-3 few AIAGVNEQF
TRBV9 few ASSPTPQGLNSPLH
TRBV7-8 NA ASSTRGREDTQY
TRBV7-9 NA ASITYRGSTDTQY
TRBV6-1 NA ASQDSLNNEQF
TRBV30 NA AWSTGGGYEQY
TRBV6-5 once ASSYAVYGTGGNSPLH
TRBV7-9 many ASSPGYNEQF
TRBV4-3 NA ASSKHDSYGYT
TRBV2 few ASRTGVFSGNTIY